These T cell receptor beta chains were read from a single sample in a study of T-cell reconstitution after alpha-beta-depleted transplantation in children. TCRdb re-derived calls from the PCR reads in MiXCR, one entry per CDR3 protein. Of about 420,000 distinct CDR3 sequences listed, about 11% are singletons. Sequencing was performed on PBMCs from the stem cell graft donor, taken from the stem cell graft. These receptors all stem from a human donor who donated a stem cell graft to a child with acute myeloid leukemia. CDR3s include the opening cysteine and the closing phenylalanine or tryptophan. The order of the fields is D gene, J gene, clone size, V gene, CDR3 protein, CDR3 DNA. A D gene is named only where the DNA matches it firmly. A clone size is listed for some rows: how often the clone was seen (once, few, many), or a class if it is expanded.

D gene: TRBD2
J gene: TRBJ2-5
clone size: -
V gene: TRBV3-1
CDR3 protein: CACCLMGIGGRAGETQYF
CDR3 DNA: TGTGCCTGCTGCCTTATGGGGATAGGCGGGAGGGCCGGAGAGACCCAGTACTTC

D gene: -
J gene: TRBJ2-1
clone size: few
V gene: TRBV27
CDR3 protein: CASSLGPSRFYNEQFF
CDR3 DNA: TGTGCCAGCAGTTTAGGTCCTAGCCGCTTCTACAATGAGCAGTTCTTC

D gene: -
J gene: TRBJ1-6
clone size: few
V gene: TRBV6-1
CDR3 protein: CASSGPDGNSPLHF
CDR3 DNA: TGTGCCAGCAGTGGCCCGGATGGTAATTCACCCCTCCACTTT

D gene: TRBD1
J gene: TRBJ2-3
clone size: few
V gene: TRBV7-6
CDR3 protein: CASSLGTGIRTDTQYF
CDR3 DNA: TGTGCCAGCAGCTTAGGGACAGGTATACGCACAGATACGCAGTATTTT

D gene: -
J gene: TRBJ2-7
clone size: few
V gene: TRBV20-1
CDR3 protein: CSLIRGGYYEQYF
CDR3 DNA: TGCAGCCTAATCAGGGGAGGATACTACGAGCAGTACTTC

D gene: -
J gene: TRBJ1-2
clone size: many
V gene: TRBV6-2/TRBV6-3
CDR3 protein: CASSFSTYSWSGYTF
CDR3 DNA: TGTGCCAGCAGTTTTTCGACCTATTCATGGTCCGGCTACACCTTC

D gene: -
J gene: TRBJ2-2
clone size: many
V gene: TRBV20-1
CDR3 protein: CSARDLRQGGTGELFF
CDR3 DNA: TGCAGTGCTAGAGATCTTAGGCAGGGGGGCACCGGGGAGCTGTTTTTT

D gene: -
J gene: TRBJ2-7
clone size: -
V gene: TRBV20-1
CDR3 protein: CSASRQPSGEQYF
CDR3 DNA: TGCAGTGCCTCCAGACAGCCCTCCGGCGAGCAGTACTTC

D gene: TRBD2
J gene: TRBJ2-5
clone size: many
V gene: TRBV4-1
CDR3 protein: CASSPEQAGRETQYF
CDR3 DNA: TGCGCCAGCAGCCCCGAGCAAGCGGGGCGGGAGACCCAGTACTTC

D gene: -
J gene: TRBJ2-7
clone size: -
V gene: TRBV19
CDR3 protein: CASSIFEGYEQYF
CDR3 DNA: TGTGCCAGTAGTATCTTTGAGGGGTACGAGCAGTACTTC

D gene: -
J gene: TRBJ2-5
clone size: few
V gene: TRBV11-2
CDR3 protein: CASSPQDRTEETQYF
CDR3 DNA: TGTGCCAGCAGCCCGCAAGATCGGACAGAAGAGACCCAGTACTTC

D gene: -
J gene: TRBJ2-2
clone size: few
V gene: TRBV19
CDR3 protein: CASTSQGGTGELFF
CDR3 DNA: TGTGCCAGTACTAGTCAGGGTGGCACCGGGGAGCTGTTTTTT

D gene: -
J gene: TRBJ2-2
clone size: few
V gene: TRBV4-3
CDR3 protein: CASSQEVAKANTGELFF
CDR3 DNA: TGCGCCAGCAGCCAAGAGGTAGCGAAAGCGAACACCGGGGAGCTGTTTTTT

D gene: -
J gene: TRBJ2-7
clone size: many
V gene: TRBV20-1
CDR3 protein: CSASYGEGIEQYF
CDR3 DNA: TGCAGTGCTAGTTACGGGGAAGGGATCGAGCAGTACTTC

D gene: -
J gene: TRBJ2-7
clone size: many
V gene: TRBV18
CDR3 protein: CASSPSNPYEQYF
CDR3 DNA: TGTGCCAGCTCACCTTCCAATCCCTACGAGCAGTACTTC

D gene: -
J gene: TRBJ1-2
clone size: few
V gene: TRBV20-1
CDR3 protein: CSARSGVDGYTF
CDR3 DNA: TGCAGTGCTAGGTCAGGGGTTGATGGCTACACCTTC

D gene: -
J gene: TRBJ1-1
clone size: many
V gene: TRBV20-1
CDR3 protein: CSARPGPEAFF
CDR3 DNA: TGCAGTGCTAGACCTGGCCCTGAAGCTTTCTTT

D gene: -
J gene: TRBJ2-1
clone size: few
V gene: TRBV9
CDR3 protein: CASSETRGEQFF
CDR3 DNA: TGTGCCAGCAGCGAAACTCGCGGTGAGCAGTTCTTC

D gene: TRBD1
J gene: TRBJ1-2
clone size: -
V gene: TRBV18
CDR3 protein: CASSPGQANGYTF
CDR3 DNA: TGTGCCAGCTCACCTGGACAGGCGAATGGCTACACCTTC